The 13 T cell receptor beta chains listed next were all sequenced from one sample in a study of cytomegalovirus exposure and HLA in healthy donors. In the PCR, 60 Vbeta and 13 Jbeta primers were used. Some clones are missing from TCRdb's copy, which holds only in-frame ones; the method was immunoSEQ multiplex PCR. The sample consists of over 150,000 clones, just under 75% of them appearing once. Material for sequencing was PBMCs. All receptors come from a man aged 30 to 45 in good health and CMV-seropositive.

The rearrangement uses TRBV6-5 and TRBJ2-1; TRBD2 aligns across 9 bases. The CDR3 has 16 amino acids. Germline loops: CDR1 MNHEY, CDR2 SVGAGI. Trimming at V came to 0 bases and at J to 9 bases, leaving 9 bases not matched to a gene. CDR3 DNA sequence: TGTGCCAGCAGTTACTCGATGAATAGCGGGGGATCTGAGCAGTTCTTC. It is translated as CASSYSMNSGGSEQFF.

The genes are TRBV5-4 and TRBJ2-7; the D is unclear. CDR1 SGHNT and CDR2 YYREEE come from the germline V gene (reference sequence). With 5 bases removed from V and 3 bases from J, the gap between germline ends came to 15 bases. This CDR3 has 14 amino acids. The CDR3 coding sequence is TGTGCCAGCAGGCTGACTCCTTCTGGCTACGAGCAGTACTTC. Its translation: CASRLTPSGYEQYF.

The chain has TRBV28 and TRBJ2-1; 7 bases align to TRBD1. The CDR3 is made up of 13 amino acids. Germline V gene data show CDR1 as MDHEN and CDR2 as SYDVKM. V was pared by 11 bases and J by 4 bases, with 8 bases of the junction left unmatched. The CDR3 bases are TGTGCCGGTCGGACAGGCCGGTACAATGAGCAGTTCTTC. Amino acids: CAGRTGRYNEQFF.

This clone was picked up one time. The CDR3 DNA is TGTGCCAGCAGTTCCACAGGGTCCCGGTATTTT. Protein: CASSSTGSRYF. The chain uses TRBV28 and TRBJ1-3; D perhaps matches TRBD1 (6 bases). Trimming stripped 4 bases from V and 16 bases from J, with 14 bases between. The CDR3 spans 11 residues. Germline values: CDR1 MDHEN, CDR2 SYDVKM.

This clone was recorded once. The J gene is TRBJ2-3, the V gene TRBV5-1, with 8 bases fitting TRBD2. Germline trimming cut 2 bases from V and 5 bases from J; bases unmatched to any gene: 7. Germline lookup yields CDR1 SGHRS and CDR2 YFSETQ. This CDR3 has 15 residues. CDR3: CASSFSGRAEDTQYF. The CDR3 DNA reads TGCGCCAGCAGCTTCTCCGGGAGGGCCGAAGATACGCAGTATTTT.

The chain is built from TRBV4-2 and TRBJ1-1, with D uncertain. CDR1 and CDR2 from the germline V gene are LGHNA and YNFKEQ. The V end was cut by 4 bases, the J end by 5 bases, with 14 bases between. The CDR3 covers 14 residues. As DNA, the CDR3 is TGTGCCAGCAGCCGATTGGGAGGTAAAACTGAAGCTTTCTTT. The encoded protein is CASSRLGGKTEAFF.

This clone occurred a few times. The chain employs TRBV29-1 and TRBJ2-1; 8 bases match TRBD1. V gave up 8 bases and J gave up 8 bases; unmatched junction bases: 5. Germline assignment: CDR1 SQVTM and CDR2 ANQGSEA. The CDR3 extends over 11 amino acids. The CDR3 DNA reads as TGCAGCTCCGGACAGGGCTATGAGCAGTTCTTC. This encodes CSSGQGYEQFF.

The J gene is TRBJ2-7, the V gene TRBV30; D might be TRBD1 (6 bases). Trimming shortened V by 2 bases and J by 2 bases, and 16 bases separated the two germline ends. The CDR3 has 15 amino acids. CDR1 is GTSNPN and CDR2 is SVGIG in the germline V gene (reference sequence). The CDR3 DNA follows: TGTGCCTGGAGTCGCCGGACAGCAAAGCCCTACGAGCAGTACTTC. Its protein is CAWSRRTAKPYEQYF.

The rearrangement uses TRBV29-1 and TRBJ1-2, with TRBD1 matching 8 bases. Per germline, CDR1 SQVTM and CDR2 ANQGSEA. This CDR3 region has 16 residues. V lost 6 bases to trimming and J lost 8 bases; unmatched junction nucleotides: 20. CDR3 amino acids: CSVKTGTGAFFVGYTF. The CDR3 bases are TGCAGCGTAAAAACCGGGACAGGTGCTTTTTTCGTGGGCTACACCTTC.

This clone appeared once. The V and J genes are TRBV6-1 and TRBJ1-3; a weak D match, TRBD1 (6 bases). V shed 5 bases and J shed 4 bases, with 9 bases lying between them. The CDR3 contains 13 residues. The germline gives CDR1 MNHNS, CDR2 SASEGT. The chain's CDR3 is CASSNDRGNTIYF. Written as DNA, the CDR3 is TGTGCCAGCAGTAACGACAGGGGAAACACCATATATTTT.

In this sample, this clone turned up a few times. This rearrangement joins TRBV5-1 to TRBJ1-3; 9 bases agree with TRBD1. Germline V gives CDR1 SGHRS, CDR2 YFSETQ. The CDR3 totals 16 residues. The V gene end was trimmed by 4 bases and the J gene end by 8 bases; junction bases not matched to a gene: 13. The CDR3 region is CASSAPDRGKSDTIYF. The CDR3 DNA sequence: TGCGCCAGCAGCGCCCCGGACAGGGGAAAATCGGACACCATATATTTT.

V usage is TRBV19 and J usage is TRBJ1-1, with a weak D call TRBD1 (6 bases). Per the germline V gene, CDR1 is LNHDA and CDR2 is SQIVND (reference sequence). The CDR3 is 13 residues long. V lost 9 bases, J lost 3 bases, and 14 bases lay in between. The CDR3: CASIRDIYTEAFF. In DNA, the CDR3 is TGTGCCAGCATCCGGGACATATACACTGAAGCTTTCTTT.

CDR3 residues: CASSQNVSGGGTQYF. CDR3 DNA: TGCGCCAGCAGTCAAAACGTTAGCGGGGGGGGTACGCAGTATTTT. This chain connects TRBV23-1 to TRBJ2-3; TRBD2 matches at 11 bases. TRBV23-1 is an open reading frame whose function is uncertain. This CDR3 spans 15 amino acids. The J segment lost 8 bases and the V segment lost 2 bases, leaving 6 bases of the junction unmatched.